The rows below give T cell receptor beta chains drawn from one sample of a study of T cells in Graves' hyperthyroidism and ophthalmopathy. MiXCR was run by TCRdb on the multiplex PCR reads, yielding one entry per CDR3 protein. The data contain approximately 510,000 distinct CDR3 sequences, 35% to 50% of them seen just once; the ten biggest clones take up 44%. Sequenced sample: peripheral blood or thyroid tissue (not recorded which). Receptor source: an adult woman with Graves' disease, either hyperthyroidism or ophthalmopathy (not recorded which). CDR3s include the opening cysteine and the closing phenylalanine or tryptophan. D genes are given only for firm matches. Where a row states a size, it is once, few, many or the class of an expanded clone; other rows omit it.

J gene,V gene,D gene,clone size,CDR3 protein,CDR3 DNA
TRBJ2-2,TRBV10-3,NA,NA,CATRGTGELFF,TGTGCCACCCGCGGGACCGGGGAGCTGTTTTTT
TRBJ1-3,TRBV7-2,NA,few,CASSRGGGYGYTIYF,TGTGCCAGCAGCAGGGGGGGGGGATATGGCTACACCATATATTTT
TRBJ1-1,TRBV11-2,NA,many,CASSFLSANTEAFF,TGTGCCAGCAGCTTCCTCTCAGCGAACACTGAAGCTTTCTTT
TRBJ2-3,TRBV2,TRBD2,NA,CASSEGLATDTQYF,TGTGCCAGCAGTGAGGGACTAGCGACAGATACGCAGTATTTT
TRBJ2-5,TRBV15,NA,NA,CATSRGGPLETQYF,TGTGCCACCAGCAGGGGGGGGCCGCTTGAGACCCAGTACTTC
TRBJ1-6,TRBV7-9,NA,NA,CASSLWVGGNSPLHF,TGTGCCAGCAGCTTATGGGTGGGGGGCAATTCACCCCTCCACTTT
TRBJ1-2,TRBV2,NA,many,CASSEGQGGGYTF,TGTGCCAGCAGTGAGGGGCAGGGTGGAGGCTACACCTTC
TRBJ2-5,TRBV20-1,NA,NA,CSARGFGETQYF,TGCAGTGCTAGAGGGTTCGGGGAGACCCAGTACTTC
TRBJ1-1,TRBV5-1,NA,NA,CASSLAEVGRGGPWTEAFF,TGCGCCAGCAGCTTGGCCGAGGTAGGCAGGGGAGGTCCTTGGACTGAAGCTTTCTTT
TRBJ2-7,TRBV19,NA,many,CASSISPTYEQYF,TGTGCCAGTAGTATATCCCCGACCTACGAGCAGTACTTC
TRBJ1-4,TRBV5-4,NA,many,CASSPRGTEELFF,TGTGCCAGCAGCCCTCGGGGAACAGAAGAACTGTTTTTT
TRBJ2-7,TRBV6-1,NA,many,CASSEVPTLSYEQYF,TGTGCCAGCAGTGAAGTACCTACTTTATCCTACGAGCAGTACTTC
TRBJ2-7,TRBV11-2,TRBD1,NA,CASSFAPTGQGSKQYF,TGTGCCAGCAGCTTCGCCCCTACAGGACAGGGGAGTAAGCAGTACTTC
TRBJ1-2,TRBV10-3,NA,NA,CASVGAGGYTF,TGTGCCAGCGTGGGGGCTGGAGGCTACACCTTC
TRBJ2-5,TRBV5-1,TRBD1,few,CASSGTGGQETQYF,TGTGCCAGCAGTGGGACAGGGGGTCAAGAGACCCAGTACTTC
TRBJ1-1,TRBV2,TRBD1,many,CASSGDRVYPNTEAFF,TGTGCCAGCAGTGGGGACAGGGTATATCCCAACACTGAAGCTTTCTTT
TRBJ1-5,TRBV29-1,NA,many,CSVADNSNQPQHF,TGCAGCGTTGCGGACAATAGCAATCAGCCCCAGCATTTT
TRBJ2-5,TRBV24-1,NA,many,CATSDAARGFETQYF,TGTGCCACCAGTGATGCCGCCCGGGGGTTCGAGACCCAGTACTTC
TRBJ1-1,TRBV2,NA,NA,CASSDPATEAFF,TGTGCCAGCAGTGACCCGGCCACTGAAGCTTTCTTT
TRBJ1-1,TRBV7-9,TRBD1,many,CASRPDRDARMNTEAFF,TGTGCCAGCAGACCGGACAGGGATGCTAGAATGAACACTGAAGCTTTCTTT
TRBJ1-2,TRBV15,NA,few,CATSRDHGGYTF,TGTGCCACCAGCAGAGATCATGGGGGCTACACCTTC
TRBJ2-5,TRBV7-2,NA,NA,CASGLNQETQYF,TGCGCCAGCGGCCTAAACCAAGAGACCCAGTACTTC
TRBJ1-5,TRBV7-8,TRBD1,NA,CASSLASDRVGQPQHF,TGTGCCAGCAGCTTAGCCTCCGACAGGGTGGGACAGCCCCAGCATTTT
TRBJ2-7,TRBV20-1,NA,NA,CSATDYEQYF,TGCAGTGCCACCGACTACGAGCAGTACTTC
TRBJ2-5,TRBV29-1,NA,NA,CSVERFERSRETQYF,TGCAGCGTTGAGAGGTTTGAGAGAAGTAGGGAGACCCAGTACTTC
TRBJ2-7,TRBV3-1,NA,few,CASSQSDPSEQYF,TGTGCCAGCAGCCAATCCGACCCGTCAGAGCAGTACTTC
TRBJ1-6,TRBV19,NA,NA,CASTVTMGNSPLHF,TGTGCCAGTACAGTGACAATGGGCAATTCACCCCTCCACTTT
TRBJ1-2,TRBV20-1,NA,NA,CSARGYTF,TGCAGTGCTAGAGGCTACACCTTC
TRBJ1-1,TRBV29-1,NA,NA,CSVRVRDTEAFF,TGCAGCGTGAGAGTCAGGGACACTGAAGCTTTCTTT
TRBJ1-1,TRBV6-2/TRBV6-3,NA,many,CASSYGVPTEAFF,TGTGCCAGCAGTTACGGCGTGCCGACTGAAGCTTTCTTT
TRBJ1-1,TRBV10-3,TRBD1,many,CAISERPGTGVEAFF,TGTGCCATCAGTGAGAGGCCCGGGACAGGAGTTGAAGCTTTCTTT
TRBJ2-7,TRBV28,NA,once,CAIRPGGPCEQHF,TGTGCCATCAGACCAGGGGGGCCCTGCGAGCAGCACTTC
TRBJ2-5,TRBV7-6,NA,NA,CASALEWETQYF,TGTGCCAGCGCTCTAGAGTGGGAGACCCAGTACTTC
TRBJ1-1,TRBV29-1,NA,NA,CSVVVGNTEAFF,TGCAGCGTTGTAGTTGGGAACACTGAAGCTTTCTTT
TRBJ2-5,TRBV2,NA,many,CASSDGEPPRGTQYF,TGTGCCAGCAGTGACGGGGAGCCTCCGAGAGGGACCCAGTACTTC
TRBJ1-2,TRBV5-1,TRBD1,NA,CASSRQGLSYGYTF,TGCGCCAGCAGCCGACAGGGGTTGAGCTATGGCTACACCTTC
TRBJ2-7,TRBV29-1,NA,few,CSNTRASYEQYF,TGCAGCAATACACGGGCCTCCTACGAGCAGTACTTC
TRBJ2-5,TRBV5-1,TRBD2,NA,CASSLASGAGRETQYF,TGCGCCAGCAGCTTGGCCAGCGGAGCGGGAAGGGAGACCCAGTACTTC
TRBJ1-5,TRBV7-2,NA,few,CASSSQTGTDQPQHF,TGTGCCAGCAGCTCCCAAACAGGGACGGATCAGCCCCAGCATTTT
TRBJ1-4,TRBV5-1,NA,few,CASSGLAGLSNEKLFF,TGCGCCAGCAGCGGACTAGCGGGACTTAGTAATGAAAAACTGTTTTTT